The present T cell receptor beta chain was sequenced within a study of cytomegalovirus exposure and HLA in healthy donors (dated by TCRdb to about 2017). In terms of the full investigation: According to a later analysis, one platform produced both the 100 to 150 validation repertoires and the 666 repertoires of the first cohort. The aim of the study was to test whether cataloging public T cell receptors could identify signatures of past pathogen exposure. In addition to the first cohort of approximately 650 subjects, a separate validation cohort of under 150 different subjects was used. High-throughput TCR immunosequencing, statistical association of individual TCRs with disease status, and machine learning were combined to predict cytomegalovirus infection status. Results and caveats for the whole study, not just this receptor: Most TCR sequences were seen in very few donors, while some public TCRs were found in many individuals. A later analysis found that TCRs clustered in the first cohort also tended to co-occur in the 95 to 150 validation repertoires, with 94% of cluster scores above 0. The authors suggested that the approach could potentially be extended to other disease states and immunological phenotypes. The study gave a list of some 150 TCR beta chains associated with cytomegalovirus. The classifier was reported to diagnose cytomegalovirus status with high specificity and sensitivity in both the original cohort and the validation cohort. A later analysis had no HLA typing for the validation cohort, so co-occurrence there was scored across all 130 or so repertoires. In vitro tests confirmed that a few of the cytomegalovirus-associated TCR beta chains recognize cytomegalovirus antigens.

A few counts support this clone. Its antigen is currently not known. No base-level quality is on record; no much larger clone is a single base apart. Separate from the roughly 630-subject first cohort, the validation cohort of 90 to 150 subjects was the group to which the donors belonged. Preparation of the library involved the immunoSEQ multiplex PCR assay. In the paper's pipeline: A statistical classification framework was built to diagnose cytomegalovirus status from the catalog of TCR beta chain sequences. TCRdb limited this immuneACCESS table to in-frame rearrangements with V and J called. A share of clones is missing; checked studies link under half to unresolved V genes, and the rest is unexplained. That table furnishes V, J and clone size, whereas the DNA furnished D and trimming. Across this sample there are around 150,000 clones, with roughly 79% seen only once. The top ten clonotypes cover roughly 27% of the sample.

Sequences GTSNPN (CDR1) and SVGIG (CDR2) are obtained from the germline V gene (reference sequence). V is pruned by 1 base and J by 6 bases, leaving 2 bases of the junction without a gene match. The CDR3 goes from the cysteine to the phenylalanine over 12 residues. Left in the record is the CDR3 DNA by itself, 36 bases read in frame from the first base. The chain couples TRBV30 to TRBJ2-7; the junction holds 8 bases that match TRBD2. Material: PBMCs. The sequence was collected from a man aged 25-45 years in good health and CMV-seropositive. The DNA sequence follows: TGTGCCTGGAGTGGGACTAGCCTCGAGCAGTACTTC. It codes for CAWSGTSLEQYF.